These 12 T cell receptor beta chains came from one sample sequenced in a study of cytomegalovirus exposure and HLA in healthy donors. Primers: 60 Vbeta forward and 13 Jbeta reverse. TCRdb keeps only in-frame clones here, not all; method: immunoSEQ multiplex PCR. The sample lists 60,000 to 90,000 clones, around two thirds seen once, with less than 10% in the top ten. Sequencing was done on a sample of PBMCs. Receptor source: a woman aged 45 to 65 in good health and CMV-seropositive.

The rearrangement links TRBV28 to TRBJ2-3, with D possibly TRBD2 on 7 matching bases. V lost 6 bases and J 3 bases, leaving 10 bases between the germline ends. Germline CDR1 MDHEN, CDR2 SYDVKM. CDR3 length: 13 residues. DNA of the CDR3: TGTGCCAGCAGGGCGGGGGCAACAGATACGCAGTATTTT. Translating it yields CASRAGATDTQYF.

Turning to this clone: The same CDR3 also results from other DNA sequences found in this sample. The V gene is TRBV9, the J gene TRBJ2-1; D possibly corresponds to TRBD1 (7 bases). V was trimmed by 0 bases and J by 0 bases, leaving 10 bases between them. Per germline, CDR1 SGDLS and CDR2 YYNGEE. The CDR3 sequence is 16 residues long. CDR3 sequence (DNA): TGTGCCAGCAGCGTAGGGGGGGACAGCTCCTACAATGAGCAGTTCTTC. This encodes CASSVGGDSSYNEQFF.

Only a few counts were recorded for this clone. The chain combines TRBV7-2 with TRBJ2-3; D not resolved. CDR1 is SGHTA and CDR2 is FQGNSA in the germline V gene. V lost 2 bases, J lost 6 bases, and 12 bases lay in between. The CDR3 totals 14 residues. The DNA of the CDR3 is TGTGCCAGCAGCTTAAGGTTCGGCAGGGATACGCAGTATTTT. Amino acids: CASSLRFGRDTQYF.

The J gene is TRBJ1-1, the V gene TRBV4-1; 7 bases are shared with TRBD1. The CDR3 is 14 residues long. The ends lost 1 base at V and 1 base at J; junction bases unmatched: 0. From germline, CDR1 is MGHRA and CDR2 YSYEKL. The CDR3 sequence: CASSQAGGNTEAFF. CDR3 DNA sequence: TGCGCCAGCAGCCAAGCAGGGGGGAACACTGAAGCTTTCTTT.

V gene TRBV30 combines with J gene TRBJ1-6, with a weak D call TRBD1 (6 bases). Per germline, CDR1 GTSNPN and CDR2 SVGIG (reference sequence). V was cut by 1 base and J by 8 bases, with 12 bases left in between. The CDR3 sequence is 14 residues long. The CDR3 loop is CAWSGWTAYSPLHF. In DNA, the CDR3 is TGTGCCTGGAGTGGGTGGACAGCTTATTCACCCCTCCACTTT.

This chain links TRBV5-5 with TRBJ1-1; D perhaps matches TRBD1 (5 bases). CDR1 is SGHKS, CDR2 YYEKEE, per germline (reference sequence). The CDR3 length is 15 residues. Trimming shortened V by 2 bases and J by 1 base, and 12 bases separated the two germline ends. The CDR3 region is CASSFGGTANTEAFF. In nucleotides, the CDR3 is TGTGCCAGCAGCTTCGGGGGAACGGCGAACACTGAAGCTTTCTTT.

The chain joins TRBV10-3 to TRBJ2-7; TRBD2 matches at 11 bases. The CDR3 has 15 residues. Germline V gene lookup returns CDR1 ENHRY and CDR2 SYGVKD. With 10 bases clipped from V and 1 base from J, the junction kept 9 bases outside the gene matches. Here the CDR3 DNA reads TGTGCCACCTCGGTAGCGGGGGGGATATCCTACGAGCAGTACTTC. Its translation is CATSVAGGISYEQYF.

This clone was observed once. This sequence joins TRBV27 and TRBJ2-7; 9 positions match TRBD1. The CDR3 contains 15 residues. CDR1 and CDR2 (germline): MNHEY, SMNVEV (reference sequence). The V segment lost 5 bases and the J segment 4 bases; nucleotides outside the gene matches: 9. The CDR3 here is CASSLSLGQGYEQYF. CDR3 sequence (DNA): TGTGCCAGCAGTCTAAGCCTGGGACAGGGATACGAGCAGTACTTC.

In its sample, this clone was seen a few times. The chain carries TRBV30 and TRBJ1-2; 7 positions match TRBD1. From germline, CDR1 is GTSNPN and CDR2 SVGIG (reference sequence). The trim removed 0 bases at V and 6 bases at J, leaving 7 bases unmatched. The length of the CDR3 is 14 residues. The CDR3 is CAWSVRQGVHGYTF. The CDR3 nucleotides read TGTGCCTGGAGTGTCCGACAGGGTGTTCATGGCTACACCTTC.

The V gene is TRBV23-1, the J gene TRBJ1-2; D may be TRBD1 (5 bases). TRBV23-1 is given ORF status, its function remaining uncertain. The CDR3 is 16 amino acids. Trimming left V 3 bases short and J 6 bases short, with 20 bases between. For the CDR3, the DNA is TGCGCCAGCAGTCAGTCGCACCAGGGTAGCTCCGATGGCTACACCTTC. The encoded protein is CASSQSHQGSSDGYTF.

This clone appeared a single time. The chain recombines TRBV19 with TRBJ2-7; D may be TRBD1 (5 bases). CDR1 is LNHDA and CDR2 is SQIVND in the germline V gene (reference sequence). V lost 6 bases, J lost 5 bases, and 17 bases lay in between. The CDR3 is 14 amino acids. The CDR3 reads CASSGSAGLNEQYF. In DNA form, the CDR3 reads TGTGCCAGTAGCGGGTCGGCAGGGCTGAACGAGCAGTACTTC.

The rearrangement uses TRBV7-6 and TRBJ1-1, with 8 bases lining up with TRBD1. Germline CDR1 SGHVS, CDR2 FNYEAQ. J lost 3 bases, V lost 1 base, and 1 base had no gene match. CDR3 length: 14 residues. The CDR3 DNA reads as TGTGCCAGCAGCTTAGACAGGGGGTACACTGAAGCTTTCTTT. It codes for CASSLDRGYTEAFF.